These 14 T cell receptor beta chains share one sample of origin, sequenced in a study of cytomegalovirus exposure and HLA in healthy donors. The PCR employed 60 Vbeta primers together with 13 Jbeta primers. TCRdb keeps only in-frame clones here, not all; method: immunoSEQ multiplex PCR. The sample yields roughly 190,000 clones, roughly 80% seen once. Sequenced material: PBMCs. These TCRs come from a woman between 18 and 29 years old in good health and CMV-seronegative.

This chain links TRBV27 with TRBJ2-5, with D perhaps matching TRBD1 (6 bases). The CDR3 contains 17 residues. Germline V gene sequence: CDR1 MNHEY, CDR2 SMNVEV (reference sequence). V lost 4 bases and J 3 bases, leaving 21 bases between the germline ends. This CDR3 reads CASSSPLSAGAKETQYF. DNA for the CDR3: TGTGCCAGCAGTTCCCCCTTATCGGCAGGGGCTAAAGAGACCCAGTACTTC.

The chain joins TRBV10-1 to TRBJ2-5; 13 nucleotides agree with TRBD2. J lost 5 bases, V lost 6 bases, and 3 bases had no gene match. The germline CDR1 and CDR2 sequences are WNHNN and SYGVQD (reference sequence). The CDR3 loop spans 14 amino acids. The CDR3 loop reads CASSPGLAGETQYF. The CDR3 coding sequence is TGCGCCAGCAGCCCGGGACTAGCGGGGGAGACCCAGTACTTC.

J is TRBJ2-3 and V is TRBV6-5; D might be TRBD2 (6 bases). V dropped 6 bases and J dropped 8 bases, with 15 bases sitting between them. CDR1 MNHEY and CDR2 SVGAGI come from the germline V gene. The length of the CDR3 is 13 residues. CDR3 sequence (DNA): TGTGCCAGCAGATCGGGACTGTACGGTACGCAGTATTTT. Protein: CASRSGLYGTQYF.

The chain joins TRBV4-3 to TRBJ2-1; TRBD2 matches at 13 bases. This CDR3 is 19 amino acids long. The germline CDR1 and CDR2 sequences are LGHNA and YSLEER. V lost 5 bases and J lost 1; bases outside the gene matches: 11. The CDR3 loop is CASSYSLAGGLGSYNEQFF. CDR3 sequence (DNA): TGCGCCAGCAGCTACTCACTAGCGGGAGGGCTCGGATCCTACAATGAGCAGTTCTTC.

CDR3 sequence reads: CASSKFWTGSDEAFF. DNA of the CDR3: TGTGCCAGTAGTAAATTTTGGACAGGGTCTGATGAAGCTTTCTTT. V usage is TRBV19 and J usage is TRBJ1-1; 8 bases agree with TRBD1. The CDR3 runs to 15 residues. Unmatched junction bases numbered 11, after V lost 4 bases and J lost 7 bases. The germline V gene has CDR1 LNHDA and CDR2 SQIVND (reference sequence).

The J gene is TRBJ2-2, the V gene TRBV4-3; TRBD2 matches 10 bases. The V and J ends lost 0 bases and 9 bases, in that order; junction bases with no gene match: 4. Germline V gene lookup returns CDR1 LGHNA and CDR2 YSLEER. The CDR3 loop spans 15 amino acids. The CDR3 spells CASSQDKGLAWELFF. The CDR3 DNA reads TGCGCCAGCAGCCAAGATAAGGGACTAGCGTGGGAGCTGTTTTTT.

V is TRBV5-1 and J is TRBJ2-2, with D perhaps TRBD2 (6 bases). Looked up from germline, CDR1 is SGHRS and CDR2 is YFSETQ. The CDR3 extends over 15 amino acids. Trimming removed 2 bases from V and 3 bases from J, with 11 bases in between. The CDR3 DNA follows: TGCGCCAGCAGCTTCTTAGGGGACTACACCGGGGAGCTGTTTTTT. Translated: CASSFLGDYTGELFF.

V is TRBV19 and J is TRBJ2-1; 7 bases agree with TRBD2. V shed 1 base, J shed 4 bases, and the junction held 7 bases outside the gene matches. Looked up from germline, CDR1 is LNHDA and CDR2 is SQIVND (reference sequence). The CDR3 is made up of 16 amino acids. The DNA for the CDR3 is TGTGCCAGTAGTATAGGGGACCGCGGGGGTTACAATGAGCAGTTCTTC. Translation: CASSIGDRGGYNEQFF.

The chain joins TRBV18 to TRBJ2-5; D not resolved. Germline CDR1 and CDR2: KGHSH and LQKENI. Trimming removed 2 bases at V and 3 bases at J, with 7 bases between. This CDR3 spans 13 amino acids. The CDR3 nucleotides are TGTGCCAGCTCACCAAGGCTAGAAGAGACCCAGTACTTC. This gives the protein CASSPRLEETQYF.

The chain has TRBV30 and TRBJ1-6; TRBD1 is a possible D gene (6 bases). The CDR3 contains 15 residues. V was pared by 0 bases and J by 9 bases, with 15 bases between. Germline values: CDR1 GTSNPN, CDR2 SVGIG (reference sequence). The CDR3: CAWSVNGGGGSPLHF. The CDR3 coding sequence is TGTGCCTGGAGTGTAAATGGGGGCGGAGGTTCACCCCTCCACTTT.

The rearrangement links TRBV11-2 to TRBJ2-5; 8 bases match TRBD1. The J call is uncertain, as TRBJ2-7 better fits the DNA end. Germline V gene sequence: CDR1 SGHAT, CDR2 FQNNGV. The CDR3 covers 16 residues. In nucleotides, the CDR3 is TGTGCCAGCAGCTTAGAACAGGGGGAGGCCCGCTACGAGCAGTACTTC. It is translated as CASSLEQGEARYEQYF.

The chain combines TRBV28 with TRBJ2-1, with 7 nucleotides matching TRBD1. There are 15 residues in the CDR3. Germline loops: CDR1 MDHEN, CDR2 SYDVKM. The trim removed 4 bases at V and 3 bases at J, leaving 6 bases unmatched. The DNA for the CDR3 is TGTGCCAGCAGTTCCCCCGGGACAGTCTACAATGAGCAGTTCTTC. It translates to CASSSPGTVYNEQFF.

The gene calls are TRBV6-1 and TRBJ2-4; possibly TRBD1 for D (6 bases). The germline CDR1 and CDR2 sequences are MNHNS and SASEGT. Trimming stripped 2 bases from V and 0 bases from J, with 8 bases between. The CDR3 sequence is 15 residues long. This chain's CDR3 is CASSERQVAKNIQYF. The CDR3 DNA reads as TGTGCCAGCAGTGAACGACAGGTAGCCAAAAACATTCAGTACTTC.

V is TRBV6-5 and J is TRBJ2-7; tentatively, D is TRBD1 (6 bases). The ends were cut back, 1 base at V and 4 bases at J, with 14 bases in the middle. Looked up from germline, CDR1 is MNHEY and CDR2 is SVGAGI. CDR3 size: 15 residues. CDR3 DNA sequence: TGTGCCAGCAGTTACTGGACCCGAAGGGGGTACGAGCAGTACTTC. Translation: CASSYWTRRGYEQYF.